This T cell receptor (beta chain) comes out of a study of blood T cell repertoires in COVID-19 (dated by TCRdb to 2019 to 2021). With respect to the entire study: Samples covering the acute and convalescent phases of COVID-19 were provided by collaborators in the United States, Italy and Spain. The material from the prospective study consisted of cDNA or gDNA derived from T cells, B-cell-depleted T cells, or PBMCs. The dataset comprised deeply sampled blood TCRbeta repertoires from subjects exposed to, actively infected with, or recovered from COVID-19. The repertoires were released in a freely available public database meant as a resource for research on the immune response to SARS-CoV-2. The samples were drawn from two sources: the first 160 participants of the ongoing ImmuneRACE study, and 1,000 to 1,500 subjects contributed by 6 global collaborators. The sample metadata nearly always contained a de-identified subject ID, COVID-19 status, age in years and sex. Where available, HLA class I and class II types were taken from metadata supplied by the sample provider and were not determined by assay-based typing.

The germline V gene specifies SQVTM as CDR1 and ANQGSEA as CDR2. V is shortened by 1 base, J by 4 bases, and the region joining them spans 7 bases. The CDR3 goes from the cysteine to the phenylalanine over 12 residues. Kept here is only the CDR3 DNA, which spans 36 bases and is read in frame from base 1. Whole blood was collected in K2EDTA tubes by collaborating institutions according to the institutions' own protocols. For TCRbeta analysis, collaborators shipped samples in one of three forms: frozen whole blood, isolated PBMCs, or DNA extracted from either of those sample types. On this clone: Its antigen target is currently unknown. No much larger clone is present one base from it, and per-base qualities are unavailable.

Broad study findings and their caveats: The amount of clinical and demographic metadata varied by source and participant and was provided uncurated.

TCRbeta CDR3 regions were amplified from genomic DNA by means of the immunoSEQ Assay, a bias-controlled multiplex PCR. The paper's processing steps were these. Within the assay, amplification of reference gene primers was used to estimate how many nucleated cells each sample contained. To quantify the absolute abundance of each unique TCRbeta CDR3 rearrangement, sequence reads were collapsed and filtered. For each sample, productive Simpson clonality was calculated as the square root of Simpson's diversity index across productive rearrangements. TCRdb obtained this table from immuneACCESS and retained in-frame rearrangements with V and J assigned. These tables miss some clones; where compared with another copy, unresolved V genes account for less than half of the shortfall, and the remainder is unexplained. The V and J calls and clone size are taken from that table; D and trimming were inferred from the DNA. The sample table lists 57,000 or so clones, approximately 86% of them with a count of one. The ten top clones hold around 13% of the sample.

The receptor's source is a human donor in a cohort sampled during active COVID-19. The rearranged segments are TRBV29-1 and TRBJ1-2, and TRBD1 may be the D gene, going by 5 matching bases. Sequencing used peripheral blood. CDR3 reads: CSVEGTPYGYTF. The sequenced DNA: TGCAGCGTTGAAGGGACACCCTATGGCTACACCTTC.